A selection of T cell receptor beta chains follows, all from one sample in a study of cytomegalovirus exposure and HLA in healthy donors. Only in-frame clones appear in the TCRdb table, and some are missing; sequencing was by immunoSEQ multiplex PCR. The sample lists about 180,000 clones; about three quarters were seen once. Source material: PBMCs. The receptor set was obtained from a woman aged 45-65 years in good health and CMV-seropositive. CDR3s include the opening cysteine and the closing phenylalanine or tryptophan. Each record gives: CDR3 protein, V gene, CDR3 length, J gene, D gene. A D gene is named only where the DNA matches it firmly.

CDR3 protein: CASSLAGQYNQPQHF; V gene: TRBV7-2; CDR3 length: 15; J gene: TRBJ1-5; D gene: TRBD1
CDR3 protein: CASTPEGQPQHF; V gene: TRBV28; CDR3 length: 12; J gene: TRBJ1-5; D gene: -
CDR3 protein: CASSPGLAGVDNEQFF; V gene: TRBV5-4; CDR3 length: 16; J gene: TRBJ2-1; D gene: TRBD2
CDR3 protein: CASSLQDRVSYEQYF; V gene: TRBV5-6; CDR3 length: 15; J gene: -; D gene: TRBD1
CDR3 protein: CAISEGVAIYQETQYF; V gene: TRBV10-3; CDR3 length: 16; J gene: TRBJ2-5; D gene: -
CDR3 protein: CASSTGQGGAYEQYF; V gene: TRBV28; CDR3 length: 15; J gene: -; D gene: TRBD1
CDR3 protein: CASGLVAPGLAGYNEQFF; V gene: TRBV12-5; CDR3 length: 18; J gene: TRBJ2-1; D gene: TRBD2
CDR3 protein: CASSQHPTEAENTGELFF; V gene: TRBV16; CDR3 length: 18; J gene: TRBJ2-2; D gene: -
CDR3 protein: CASSIVPTDSSEQYF; V gene: TRBV19; CDR3 length: 15; J gene: TRBJ2-5; D gene: -
CDR3 protein: CASSLRGGTEAFF; V gene: TRBV5-1; CDR3 length: 13; J gene: TRBJ1-1; D gene: -
CDR3 protein: CASSEWTGRSGYTF; V gene: TRBV5-1; CDR3 length: 14; J gene: TRBJ1-2; D gene: TRBD1
CDR3 protein: CASSTETSGTDTQYF; V gene: TRBV5-1; CDR3 length: 15; J gene: TRBJ2-3; D gene: TRBD2
CDR3 protein: CASSRPSGNNEQFF; V gene: TRBV6-5; CDR3 length: 14; J gene: TRBJ2-1; D gene: TRBD2
CDR3 protein: CASSNPLAAHNTIYF; V gene: TRBV21-1; CDR3 length: 15; J gene: TRBJ1-3; D gene: -
CDR3 protein: CASSSGTGRGTGELFF; V gene: TRBV28; CDR3 length: 16; J gene: TRBJ2-2; D gene: -
CDR3 protein: CASSLGGQGGGYTF; V gene: TRBV5-4; CDR3 length: 14; J gene: TRBJ1-2; D gene: TRBD1
CDR3 protein: CASSLTGTAEAFF; V gene: TRBV19; CDR3 length: 13; J gene: TRBJ1-1; D gene: TRBD1
CDR3 protein: CASSLDRAYEQYF; V gene: TRBV5-1; CDR3 length: 13; J gene: TRBJ2-7; D gene: TRBD1
CDR3 protein: CASSLGPGVEAGETQYF; V gene: TRBV7-2; CDR3 length: 17; J gene: TRBJ2-5; D gene: -
CDR3 protein: CASTPGRNQETQYF; V gene: TRBV28; CDR3 length: 14; J gene: TRBJ2-5; D gene: -
CDR3 protein: CASSLYRTSGRRRGNEQFF; V gene: TRBV28; CDR3 length: 19; J gene: TRBJ2-1; D gene: TRBD2
CDR3 protein: CASSVDSSNEQFF; V gene: TRBV9; CDR3 length: 13; J gene: TRBJ2-1; D gene: -
CDR3 protein: CASSLAADGGAFF; V gene: TRBV5-1; CDR3 length: 13; J gene: TRBJ1-1; D gene: -
CDR3 protein: CASSYDRNTEAFF; V gene: TRBV5-4; CDR3 length: 13; J gene: TRBJ1-1; D gene: -
CDR3 protein: CASTETGGGEQYF; V gene: TRBV2; CDR3 length: 13; J gene: TRBJ2-7; D gene: TRBD1
CDR3 protein: CASSIDGTGLTEAFF; V gene: TRBV19; CDR3 length: 15; J gene: TRBJ1-1; D gene: TRBD1
CDR3 protein: CASHPRGVYQPQHF; V gene: TRBV12-5; CDR3 length: 14; J gene: TRBJ1-5; D gene: -
CDR3 protein: CASSPTGGMDEQYF; V gene: TRBV7-2; CDR3 length: 14; J gene: TRBJ2-7; D gene: TRBD2